Below are 29 T cell receptor beta chains sequenced from a single sample in a study of shared clonotypes between healthy human individuals (dated by TCRdb to between 2020 and 2021). Preparation of the library involved the immunoSEQ multiplex PCR assay. TCRdb carries this immuneACCESS record with in-frame sequences only. Its versions omit some clonotypes, under half of them owing to an unresolved V gene in the studies checked, with the rest unexplained. In this sample the table shows around 1.1 million clones, 78% of which occur a single time. The ten top clones hold under 0.8% of the sample. The sequenced sample was memory CD4+ T cells from PBMCs. The cell subset or site label, as the study defines it: CD45RA-negative fraction. These receptors all come from a man younger than 35 in good health. Some clones in this sample may be carry-over from other donors' samples.

The V call is TRBV7-8, the J call TRBJ1-5, with D tentatively TRBD1 (6 bases). CDR3 length: 16 residues. Germline assignment: CDR1 SGHVS and CDR2 FQNEAQ. V lost 3 bases to trimming and J lost 0 bases, with 12 bases between them. The CDR3 reads CASSLDSFYSNQPQHF. Here the CDR3 DNA reads TGTGCCAGCAGCTTGGACAGCTTCTATAGCAATCAGCCCCAGCATTTT. Full variable domain (remainder filled in from reference TRBV7-8 and TRBJ1-5): GAGVSQSPRYKVAKRGQDVALRCDPISGHVSLFWYQQALGQGPEFLTYFQNEAQLDKSGLPSDRFFAERPEGSVSTLKIQRTQQEDSAVYLCASSLDSFYSNQPQHFGDGTRLSIL.

The V gene is TRBV5-1, the J gene TRBJ1-1, with a possible D match to TRBD1 (6 bases). This CDR3 contains 16 residues. Germline V lookup: CDR1 SGHRS, CDR2 YFSETQ. The germline V and J ends were trimmed by 3 bases and 0 bases, with 15 bases remaining between them. CDR3 amino acids: CASSWGPTGLNTEAFF. For the CDR3, the DNA is TGCGCCAGCAGCTGGGGACCAACAGGGCTGAACACTGAAGCTTTCTTT.

The chain recombines TRBV7-8 with TRBJ1-2, with TRBD1 as a possible D gene (5 bases). This CDR3 contains 13 residues. Per the germline V gene, CDR1 is SGHVS and CDR2 is FQNEAQ. Trimming took 6 bases from V and 5 from J, leaving 13 bases between them. CDR3 loop: CASRESGGYGYTF. The CDR3 DNA sequence: TGTGCCAGCAGGGAGAGTGGGGGTTATGGCTACACCTTC.

J is TRBJ2-3 and V is TRBV6-5; D is uncertain. V lost 4 bases to trimming and J lost 6 bases, with 5 bases between them. Germline assignment: CDR1 MNHEY and CDR2 SVGAGI. The CDR3 totals 11 residues. CDR3 sequence reads: CASSFMDTQYF. The CDR3 DNA is TGTGCCAGCAGTTTTATGGATACGCAGTATTTT.

V gene TRBV7-2 combines with J gene TRBJ1-5; 9 bases match TRBD1. CDR1 is SGHTA, CDR2 FQGNSA, per germline. V lost 1 base to trimming and J lost 5 bases; unmatched junction nucleotides: 9. CDR3 length: 17 residues. The CDR3 sequence: CASSLVGTGLQYQPQHF. In nucleotides, the CDR3 is TGTGCCAGCAGCTTAGTCGGGACAGGGCTTCAATATCAGCCCCAGCATTTT. Full variable domain (rest looked up from reference TRBV7-2 and TRBJ1-5): GAGVSQSPSNKVTEKGKDVELRCDPISGHTALYWYRQSLGQGLEFLIYFQGNSAPDKSGLPSDRFSAERTGGSVSTLTIQRTQQEDSAVYLCASSLVGTGLQYQPQHFGDGTRLSIL.

This rearrangement joins TRBV5-4 to TRBJ2-2; no definite D call. The germline V and J ends were trimmed by 4 bases and 6 bases, with 10 bases remaining between them. This CDR3 is built from 13 residues. CDR1 is SGHNT and CDR2 is YYREEE in the germline V gene (reference sequence). CDR3 coding DNA: TGTGCCAGCAGCCGATCGTACGCCGGGGAGCTGTTTTTT. Translated, it gives CASSRSYAGELFF.

J is TRBJ2-3 and V is TRBV5-1; 9 bases line up with TRBD2. Germline trimming cut 4 bases from V and 5 bases from J; bases unmatched to any gene: 11. Germline V lookup: CDR1 SGHRS, CDR2 YFSETQ. The CDR3 extends over 16 amino acids. CDR3 in amino acids: CASSVRLAEEVDTQYF. CDR3 sequence (DNA): TGCGCCAGCAGCGTCCGACTAGCGGAGGAGGTAGATACGCAGTATTTT.

The chain couples TRBV6-6 to TRBJ2-5; D call uncertain. The V end lost 3 bases, the J end lost 5 bases, and 10 bases lay between the germline ends. The CDR3 is made up of 13 amino acids. Per germline, CDR1 MNHNY and CDR2 SVGAGI (reference sequence). This CDR3 reads CASSYGRWETQYF. CDR3 nucleotide sequence: TGTGCCAGCAGTTATGGGCGTTGGGAGACCCAGTACTTC.

This clone appeared once. The chain employs TRBV30 and TRBJ2-1; TRBD2 might be the D (5 bases). Deletions cut 2 bases from V and 7 bases from J, with 12 bases between. Germline V CDR1 and CDR2: GTSNPN, SVGIG (reference sequence). This CDR3 has 13 amino acids. The CDR3, as DNA: TGTGCCTGGAGTATCGGGATAGGGAATGAGCAGTTCTTC. This encodes CAWSIGIGNEQFF.

This clone was counted once. V is TRBV5-4 and J is TRBJ2-7; D is possibly TRBD1 or TRBD2 (5 bases each). V lost 4 bases to trimming and J lost 3 bases, with 17 bases between them. The germline V gene has CDR1 SGHNT and CDR2 YYREEE (reference sequence). This CDR3 is built from 15 residues. Written as DNA, the CDR3 is TGTGCCAGCAGCGTACCCGGGGCCGTAATCTACGAGCAGTACTTC. Its translation is CASSVPGAVIYEQYF.

This chain uses TRBV4-3 with TRBJ2-7; D is perhaps TRBD1 (6 bases). Germline V CDR1 and CDR2: LGHNA, YSLEER. Trimming cost V 4 bases and J 7 bases, with 17 bases left between them. This CDR3 spans 14 amino acids. CDR3 sequence reads: CASSPEPRGQEQYF. DNA for the CDR3: TGCGCCAGCAGCCCTGAGCCCAGGGGTCAGGAGCAGTACTTC.

V gene TRBV4-2 combines with J gene TRBJ1-1, with unresolved D. There are 14 residues in the CDR3. Germline V gives CDR1 LGHNA, CDR2 YNFKEQ. With 4 bases removed from V and 1 base from J, the gap between germline ends came to 10 bases. The CDR3, as DNA: TGTGCCAGCAGCCTTAACCGGTGGAACACTGAAGCTTTCTTT. Encoded protein: CASSLNRWNTEAFF.

The genes are TRBV7-2 and TRBJ2-3; TRBD2 matches 8 bases. This CDR3 comprises 15 residues. J lost 4 bases, V lost 1 base, and 4 bases had no gene match. CDR1 SGHTA and CDR2 FQGNSA come from the germline V gene. In nucleotides, the CDR3 is TGTGCCAGCAGCTTAGGCAGCGGGAGAGCAGATACGCAGTATTTT. This encodes CASSLGSGRADTQYF.

The J gene is TRBJ2-1, the V gene TRBV11-2, with TRBD2 matching 11 bases. J was trimmed by 7 bases and V by 0 bases; bases with no gene match: 11. Germline CDR1 SGHAT, CDR2 FQNNGV. The CDR3 contains 18 residues. For the CDR3, the DNA is TGTGCCAGCAGCTTAGAATGGTCCGGACTAGCGGGCATAAATGAGCAGTTCTTC. Amino acid sequence: CASSLEWSGLAGINEQFF.

CDR3 protein: CASSYRGDAGELFF. CDR3 coding DNA: TGTGCCAGCAGTTACAGGGGCGACGCCGGGGAGCTGTTTTTT. This chain connects TRBV6-5 to TRBJ2-2, with D maybe TRBD1 (5 bases). Per germline, CDR1 MNHEY and CDR2 SVGAGI. The CDR3 sequence is 14 residues long. The germline V and J ends were trimmed by 2 bases and 6 bases, with 10 bases remaining between them.

The chain joins TRBV7-9 to TRBJ2-7, with D possibly being TRBD1 or TRBD2 (5 bases each). V shed 1 base and J shed 7 bases, with 11 bases lying between them. Germline V gives CDR1 SEHNR, CDR2 FQNEAQ (reference sequence). The CDR3 totals 13 residues. The CDR3 sequence: CASSLVRGSEQYF. As DNA, the CDR3 is TGTGCCAGCAGCTTAGTGAGGGGCTCGGAGCAGTACTTC.

The rearrangement uses TRBV6-1 and TRBJ2-7, with TRBD1 matching over 7 bases. CDR3 length: 16 amino acids. Per germline, CDR1 MNHNS and CDR2 SASEGT. The V gene end was trimmed by 3 bases and the J gene end by 2 bases; junction bases not matched to a gene: 10. CDR3 sequence (DNA): TGTGCCAGCAGTGAGAGGGCCGGGACAGTGACCTACGAGCAGTACTTC. Encoded protein: CASSERAGTVTYEQYF.

The V gene is TRBV5-1, the J gene TRBJ1-1, with D possibly TRBD1 on 6 matching bases. V lost 5 bases and J lost 0, with 11 bases in between. The germline V gene has CDR1 SGHRS and CDR2 YFSETQ. The CDR3 runs 14 residues. The CDR3 bases are TGCGCCAGCAGTAGGGGGACAATGAACACTGAAGCTTTCTTT. It translates to CASSRGTMNTEAFF. The full variable domain, in which reference TRBV5-1 and TRBJ1-1 provide the parts outside the CDR3, is KAGVTQTPRYLIKTRGQQVTLSCSPISGHRSVSWYQQTPGQGLQFLFEYFSETQRNKGNFPGRFSGRQFSNSRSEMNVSTLELGDSALYLCASSRGTMNTEAFFGQGTRLTVV.

The V gene is TRBV28, the J gene TRBJ2-7; a weak D match, TRBD1 (6 bases). This CDR3 has 14 amino acids. Between the trimmed V and J ends, which lost 8 bases and 5 bases, there was a span of 19 bases. CDR1 and CDR2 from the germline V gene are MDHEN and SYDVKM. The CDR3 is CASGSLGAHHEQYF. CDR3 nucleotide sequence: TGTGCCAGCGGTAGCTTGGGGGCTCACCACGAGCAGTACTTC.

Comment on this clone: The sample has other DNA sequences that encode this CDR3 too. The chain employs TRBV7-2 and TRBJ2-5; maybe TRBD1 (6 bases). The CDR3 length is 14 residues. Germline V gives CDR1 SGHTA, CDR2 FQGNSA. The V and J ends lost 3 bases and 1 base respectively, with 9 bases between them. This CDR3 is CASSLAGAQETQYF. CDR3 nucleotides: TGTGCCAGCAGCTTGGCAGGGGCCCAAGAGACCCAGTACTTC.

This clone was counted between two and nine times. The chain combines TRBV20-1 with TRBJ1-1; D is ambiguous. The CDR3 consists of 10 residues. V dropped 5 bases and J dropped 6 bases, with 7 bases sitting between them. Per germline, CDR1 DFQATT and CDR2 SNEGSKA (reference sequence). CDR3 sequence reads: CSAGYAEAFF. The CDR3 nucleotides are TGCAGTGCTGGGTACGCTGAAGCTTTCTTT.

CDR3 residues: CASSPPTGPGYEQYF. The CDR3 DNA sequence: TGTGCCAGCTCACCACCGACCGGACCGGGCTACGAGCAGTACTTC. The rearrangement joins TRBV18 to TRBJ2-7; no reliable D call. CDR1 and CDR2 from the germline V gene are KGHSH and LQKENI. The CDR3 consists of 15 residues. V dropped 0 bases and J dropped 3 bases, with 12 bases sitting between them.

The chain couples TRBV18 to TRBJ2-6; TRBD2 matches at 8 bases. The germline V gene encodes CDR1 KGHSH and CDR2 LQKENI. This CDR3 comprises 16 residues. Trimming removed 6 bases from V and 0 bases from J; junction bases left unmatched: 4. CDR3 residues: CASSIAGTSGANVLTF. CDR3 nucleotides: TGTGCCAGCTCGATAGCGGGAACCTCTGGGGCCAACGTCCTGACTTTC.

This chain links TRBV7-9 with TRBJ2-3; D assignment may be TRBD1 or TRBD2 (5 bases each). The CDR3 has 16 residues. Germline values: CDR1 SEHNR, CDR2 FQNEAQ (reference sequence). Trimming shortened V by 7 bases and J by 0 bases, and 17 bases separated the two germline ends. DNA of the CDR3: TGTGCCAGCAACCCCCGTGTGGGACCCAGCACAGATACGCAGTATTTT. As protein: CASNPRVGPSTDTQYF.

The J gene is TRBJ1-1, the V gene TRBV5-1, with TRBD1 identical over 8 bases. This CDR3 is built from 14 residues. CDR1 SGHRS and CDR2 YFSETQ come from the germline V gene. V was pared by 6 bases and J by 3 bases, with 7 bases of the junction left unmatched. This CDR3 is CASNQGAGDTEAFF. The CDR3 region has the DNA TGCGCCAGCAACCAGGGGGCTGGGGACACTGAAGCTTTCTTT.

The chain carries TRBV2 and TRBJ1-4; no clear D. V shed 11 bases and J shed 3 bases, with 13 bases lying between them. The CDR3 has 13 residues. CDR1 is SNHLY and CDR2 is FYNNEI in the germline V gene. The CDR3 is CAAYSDPNEKLFF. The CDR3 nucleotides are TGTGCCGCCTACAGTGATCCTAATGAAAAACTGTTTTTT.

Points on this clone: This may be a read error, as it is one base from a much larger clone. The chain uses TRBV5-1 and TRBJ2-1, with 7 bases fitting TRBD2. V shed 4 bases and J 0 bases; nucleotides not matched to a gene: 4. The CDR3 length is 15 residues. Germline-derived CDR1 and CDR2 are SGHRS and YFSETQ. CDR3 loop: CASSHGGSSYNEQFF. In DNA form, the CDR3 reads TGCGCCAGCAGCCACGGGGGGAGCTCCTACAATGAGCAGTTCTTC. Supplemented by reference TRBV5-1 and TRBJ2-1, the full variable domain reads KAGVTQTPRYLIKTRGQQVTLSCSPISGHRSVSWYQQTPGQGLQFLFEYFSETQRNKGNFPGRFSGRQFSNSRSEMNVSTLELGDSALYLCASSHGGSSYNEQFFGPGTRLTVL.

About this clone itself: Just one base apart from a much larger clone, this may be a read error. The chain joins TRBV30 to TRBJ1-5; D gene ambiguous. CDR1 is GTSNPN and CDR2 is SVGIG in the germline V gene (reference sequence). The CDR3 runs to 13 residues. Trimming took off 5 bases at V and 5 bases at J, with 13 bases between the two ends. Written as DNA, the CDR3 is TGTGCCTGGGGCCCTCAAGTGGATCAGCCCCAGCATTTT. As protein: CAWGPQVDQPQHF.

This chain connects TRBV5-5 to TRBJ2-3; 11 positions match TRBD2. Germline lookup yields CDR1 SGHKS and CDR2 YYEKEE (reference sequence). The CDR3 is 16 amino acids. V lost 3 bases, J lost 2 bases, and 5 bases stayed unmatched. This CDR3 reads CASSSGTSGVTDTQYF. The DNA for the CDR3 is TGTGCCAGCAGCTCCGGGACTAGCGGAGTCACAGATACGCAGTATTTT.